The next 21 T cell receptor beta chains were all read from a single sample in a study of blood T cell repertoires in COVID-19. Only in-frame clones appear in the TCRdb table, and some are missing; sequencing was by immunoSEQ multiplex PCR. The table includes about 280,000 clones, roughly 85% detected once. The sequenced material came from peripheral blood. Receptor source: a man aged 45-65 years with active or convalescent COVID-19.

This clone was seen just once. The chain's CDR3 is CASGLFWSGSQETQYF. For the CDR3, the DNA is TGTGCTAGTGGTTTGTTTTGGTCTGGCAGCCAAGAGACCCAGTACTTC. This chain connects TRBV12-5 to TRBJ2-5; D gene uncertain. The V and J ends lost 2 bases and 1 base respectively, with 14 bases between them. The CDR3 has 16 residues. Germline CDR1 LGHNT, CDR2 FRNRAP.

The chain couples TRBV5-6 to TRBJ1-2; D is unclear. In germline, CDR1 is SGHDT, CDR2 YYEEEE. The CDR3 is 15 amino acids. Trimming stripped 4 bases from V and 1 base from J, with 14 bases between. CDR3 residues: CASSPRGYGNYGYTF. The DNA for the CDR3 is TGTGCCAGCAGCCCTCGGGGATATGGTAACTATGGCTACACCTTC.

This clone turned up a few times. The rearrangement links TRBV19 to TRBJ1-1; no definite D call. V lost 3 bases and J 2 bases, leaving 13 bases between the germline ends. The CDR3 has 15 residues. Germline lookup yields CDR1 LNHDA and CDR2 SQIVND (reference sequence). DNA for the CDR3: TGTGCCAGTAGTATTTCTTACAGTGCTAACACTGAAGCTTTCTTT. Protein product: CASSISYSANTEAFF.

The chain employs TRBV7-6 and TRBJ2-2; no reliable D call. V was cut by 3 bases and J by 0 bases, with 11 bases left in between. The CDR3 has 16 amino acids. Germline V gene sequence: CDR1 SGHVS, CDR2 FNYEAQ. CDR3 protein: CASSLSSVSNTGELFF. The CDR3 DNA reads TGTGCCAGCAGCTTGAGTAGTGTGTCGAACACCGGGGAGCTGTTTTTT.

The chain is built from TRBV10-3 and TRBJ2-1; D might be TRBD1 (5 bases). The CDR3 loop spans 13 amino acids. Trimming removed 4 bases from V and 5 bases from J, with 9 bases in between. CDR1 ENHRY and CDR2 SYGVKD come from the germline V gene. For the CDR3, the DNA is TGTGCCATCAGTGTACAGGTTAACAATGAGCAGTTCTTC. Amino acids: CAISVQVNNEQFF.

Details on this clone: Other DNA variants within this sample encode the same CDR3. This sequence joins TRBV5-1 and TRBJ1-1; 7 bases agree with TRBD1. Per germline, CDR1 SGHRS and CDR2 YFSETQ. Germline trimming cut 0 bases from V and 5 bases from J; bases unmatched to any gene: 4. The CDR3 totals 14 residues. The chain's CDR3 is CASSLGQGGTEAFF. The CDR3 DNA is TGCGCCAGCAGCTTGGGACAGGGAGGTACTGAAGCTTTCTTT.

This clone was seen a few times. The genes are TRBV28 and TRBJ2-7; possibly TRBD1 for D (6 bases). The V end lost 10 bases, the J end lost 0 bases, and 10 bases lay between the germline ends. Germline CDR1 MDHEN, CDR2 SYDVKM. This CDR3 contains 12 residues. The CDR3 coding sequence is TGTGCCATCAGGGGAGACTCCTACGAGCAGTACTTC. Translation: CAIRGDSYEQYF.

The chain links TRBV28 to TRBJ2-1; 9 bases are shared with TRBD1. Germline loops: CDR1 MDHEN, CDR2 SYDVKM. This CDR3 is built from 16 residues. J lost 4 bases, V lost 4 bases, and 8 bases had no gene match. The CDR3 DNA is TGTGCCAGCAGTTCCTCCGGGACAGGGTTATACAATGAGCAGTTCTTC. Residues: CASSSSGTGLYNEQFF.

This clone was counted only a few times. V usage is TRBV11-2 and J usage is TRBJ1-3; D gene unclear. The CDR3 is made up of 16 amino acids. Germline CDR1 is SGHAT and CDR2 is FQNNGV. Deletions cut 0 bases from V and 0 bases from J, with 9 bases between. The CDR3 region has the DNA TGTGCCAGCAGCTTAGATCCTGCGTACTCTGGAAACACCATATATTTT. Protein product: CASSLDPAYSGNTIYF.

This clone has more than one count but fewer than ten. The V call is TRBV28, the J call TRBJ2-7; D not resolved. Trimming removed 5 bases at V and 2 bases at J, with 13 bases between. Germline V gene lookup returns CDR1 MDHEN and CDR2 SYDVKM. This CDR3 region has 14 residues. The CDR3 spells CASSRIGNPYEQYF. The CDR3 DNA sequence: TGTGCCAGCAGTCGAATCGGTAATCCCTACGAGCAGTACTTC. Looking up the rest from reference TRBV28 and TRBJ2-7 gives the full variable domain: DVKVTQSSRYLVKRTGEKVFLECVQDMDHENMFWYRQDPGLGLRLIYFSYDVKMKEKGDIPEGYSVSREKKERFSLILESASTNQTSMYLCASSRIGNPYEQYFGPGTRLTVT.

This sequence joins TRBV24-1 and TRBJ1-1; 7 bases are a match to TRBD1. There are 15 residues in the CDR3. The germline gives CDR1 KGHDR, CDR2 SFDVKD. J lost 4 bases, V lost 2 bases, and 6 bases had no gene match. The CDR3 DNA sequence: TGTGCCACCAGTGATTCAAGACAGGGAGGCACTGAAGCTTTCTTT. Encoded protein: CATSDSRQGGTEAFF.

The chain links TRBV21-1 to TRBJ2-3; the table names TRBD1, a call not compared with the DNA. TRBV21-1 represents a pseudogene. The CDR3 is 15 amino acids. The CDR3 DNA reads as TGTGCCAGCAGCGCCGGGACAGCTAGCACAGATACGCAGTATTTT. Translation gives CASSAGTASTDTQYF.

The chain links TRBV28 to TRBJ1-1, with D unclear. CDR3 length equals 14 residues. The germline V and J ends were trimmed by 3 bases and 1 base, with 9 bases remaining between them. CDR1 and CDR2 (germline): MDHEN, SYDVKM. Here the CDR3 reads CASSFSGGNTEAFF. In DNA form, the CDR3 reads TGTGCCAGCAGTTTCAGTGGCGGGAACACTGAAGCTTTCTTT.

Here the CDR3 reads CATGLAGGKGTGELFF. CDR3 DNA: TGTGCCACGGGACTAGCGGGAGGAAAGGGCACCGGGGAGCTGTTTTTT. The chain employs TRBV3-1 (or the pseudogene TRBV3-2) and TRBJ2-2; TRBD2 agrees at 15 bases. The V gene end was trimmed by 10 bases and the J gene end by 4 bases; junction bases not matched to a gene: 7. The CDR3 extends over 16 amino acids. Germline V CDR1 and CDR2: LGHDT, YNNKEL (reference sequence).

This chain links TRBV10-3 with TRBJ2-7, with D unresolved. V was shortened by 0 bases and J by 3 bases, with 6 bases between the two germline ends. In germline, CDR1 is ENHRY, CDR2 SYGVKD. The CDR3 sequence is 13 residues long. The CDR3 DNA sequence: TGTGCCATCAGTGAGTCAGCCCTCTACGAGCAGTACTTC. As protein: CAISESALYEQYF.

CDR3 amino acids: CASSPLGVSTGELFF. The CDR3 nucleotides are TGTGCCAGCTCACCACTCGGGGTGAGCACCGGGGAGCTGTTTTTT. This chain links TRBV18 with TRBJ2-2, with a tentative D call TRBD2 (5 bases). CDR1 is KGHSH, CDR2 LQKENI, per germline. V was shortened by 1 base and J by 4 bases, with 10 bases between the two germline ends. This CDR3 region has 15 residues.

The V gene is TRBV4-1, the J gene TRBJ2-2, with D tentatively TRBD1 (5 bases). The V gene lost 1 base and the J gene lost 6 bases, with 12 bases spanning the gap. The CDR3 length is 15 residues. Germline V gives CDR1 MGHRA, CDR2 YSYEKL. This CDR3 is CASSQVSRGPGELFF. CDR3 sequence (DNA): TGCGCCAGCAGCCAAGTCAGTAGGGGTCCCGGGGAGCTGTTTTTT.

The rearrangement joins TRBV7-9 to TRBJ1-1; 7 bases line up with TRBD1. CDR1 and CDR2 (germline): SEHNR, FQNEAQ (reference sequence). V was pared by 3 bases and J by 5 bases, with 3 bases of the junction left unmatched. The CDR3 runs to 13 residues. CDR3 residues: CASSFNRGTEAFF. The CDR3 DNA sequence: TGTGCCAGCAGCTTTAACAGGGGTACTGAAGCTTTCTTT.

This chain uses TRBV7-8 with TRBJ2-4, with 7 bases aligning to TRBD2. Germline V gene data show CDR1 as SGHVS and CDR2 as FQNEAQ. This CDR3 region has 15 residues. V was clipped by 2 bases and J by 9 bases; unmatched bases: 10. In DNA form, the CDR3 reads TGTGCCAGCAGCTTAAAACCGGGACTATCGGGCATTCAGTACTTC. It is translated as CASSLKPGLSGIQYF.

This clone was seen only once. The J gene is TRBJ1-5, the V gene TRBV4-1; no clear D gene. The V and J ends lost 1 base and 4 bases respectively, with 11 bases between them. The CDR3 has 15 residues. From germline, CDR1 is MGHRA and CDR2 YSYEKL. The CDR3 here is CASSQGSTDNQPQHF. CDR3 sequence (DNA): TGCGCCAGCAGCCAAGGGTCAACAGATAATCAGCCCCAGCATTTT.

The CDR3 nucleotides read TGTGCCAGTCGAGAGAATATGCGAGGGACTGAAGCTTTCTTT. It yields the protein CASRENMRGTEAFF. This chain connects TRBV6-4 to TRBJ1-1, with no clear D. The CDR3 sequence is 14 residues long. Trimming took 9 bases from V and 5 from J, leaving 19 bases between them. The germline CDR1 and CDR2 sequences are MRHNA and SNTAGT.